Listed below are T cell receptor beta chains from one sample, sequenced in a study of technical replicates of blood from a handful of donors. The table came from immunoSEQ multiplex PCR; TCRdb's copy has only in-frame clones and leaves some out. The sample has under 90,000 clones, about 96% seen once. The specimen sequenced was T cells isolated from PBMCs. The origin of the receptors is a human donor in good health. Each CDR3 is given with its conserved first and last residue. D genes are given only for firm matches. Part of the rows lack a size; the others show once, few, many or a class for expanded clones.

cdr3_aa,cdr3_nt,clone_size,d_call,v_call,j_call
CASSFPGTGELFF,TGTGCCAGCAGCTTCCCGGGAACCGGGGAGCTGTTTTTT,-,-,TRBV5-6,TRBJ2-2
CASSFAQGNYGYTF,TGCGCCAGCAGCTTCGCTCAGGGAAACTATGGCTACACCTTC,-,-,TRBV5-1,TRBJ1-2
CASTSSGGRNTEAFF,TGTGCCAGCACGTCGTCAGGGGGACGAAACACTGAAGCTTTCTTT,-,TRBD1,TRBV6-6,TRBJ1-1
CASSVADSGRLFRGANVLTF,TGTGCCAGCAGCGTAGCTGACAGCGGGAGGCTTTTCCGTGGGGCCAACGTCCTGACTTTC,-,TRBD2,TRBV9,TRBJ2-6
CASTTTGSSTDTQYF,TGTGCCAGCACTACCACAGGTTCTAGCACAGATACGCAGTATTTT,-,-,TRBV5-6,TRBJ2-3
CASSTYQGGNTEAFF,TGTGCCAGCTCAACTTATCAGGGGGGCAACACTGAAGCTTTCTTT,-,TRBD1,TRBV18,TRBJ1-1
CASSPPIGSGGEQFF,TGTGCCAGCTCACCACCGATCGGGAGTGGAGGCGAGCAGTTCTTC,-,-,TRBV18,TRBJ2-1
CASSQLEAVYTLDEQFF,TGCGCCAGCAGCCAGTTAGAGGCGGTGTATACTTTGGATGAGCAGTTCTTC,-,-,TRBV4-1,TRBJ2-1
CASSDSLNEQFF,TGTGCCAGCAGTGATTCTCTCAATGAGCAGTTCTTC,-,-,TRBV6-1,TRBJ2-1
CASRLAVNTGELFF,TGTGCCAGCCGACTAGCGGTGAACACCGGGGAGCTGTTTTTT,-,TRBD2,TRBV2,TRBJ2-2
CASSIWTGRPGYTF,TGTGCCAGCAGCATATGGACAGGGAGACCTGGCTACACCTTC,-,TRBD1,TRBV5-6,TRBJ1-2
CASSPLTGGYNEKLFF,TGTGCCAGCAGCCCATTGACAGGGGGTTATAATGAAAAACTGTTTTTT,-,TRBD1,TRBV11-2,TRBJ1-4
CASSLLVSTDTQYF,TGCGCCAGCAGCCTTCTCGTCAGCACAGATACGCAGTATTTT,-,-,TRBV5-1,TRBJ2-3
CASSQERSGLYGYTF,TGCGCCAGCAGCCAAGAGAGATCAGGGTTGTATGGCTACACCTTC,-,-,TRBV4-1,TRBJ1-2
CAISEGRQTDEQYF,TGTGCCATCAGTGAAGGACGACAGACCGACGAGCAGTACTTC,-,-,TRBV10-3,TRBJ2-7
CASSAARDRVVYGYTF,TGTGCCAGCAGCGCCGCCCGGGACAGGGTTGTCTATGGCTACACCTTC,-,TRBD1,TRBV9,TRBJ1-2
CASSDGSINYGYTF,TGTGCCAGCAGTGATGGGAGCATTAACTATGGCTACACCTTC,-,-,TRBV2,TRBJ1-2
CASRGGARRLTDTQYF,TGTGCCAGCCGCGGCGGAGCTCGGCGGCTCACAGATACGCAGTATTTT,-,-,TRBV28,TRBJ2-3
CASSRDRGWSQPQHF,TGTGCCAGCAGTAGAGACAGGGGTTGGAGTCAGCCCCAGCATTTT,-,TRBD1,TRBV28,TRBJ1-5
CASSLLGGLAGGRITDTQYF,TGTGCCAGCAGCTTACTTGGGGGACTAGCGGGAGGAAGGATCACAGATACGCAGTATTTT,-,TRBD2,TRBV13,TRBJ2-3
CASSQPTGGTHNEQFF,TGCGCCAGCAGTCAACCGACAGGTGGCACACACAATGAGCAGTTCTTC,-,-,TRBV4-1,TRBJ2-1
CASSLAPFSGAYNEQFF,TGTGCCAGCAGCCTAGCCCCCTTCAGCGGGGCGTACAATGAGCAGTTCTTC,-,TRBD2,TRBV7-9,TRBJ2-1
CAWSVLAGYGYTF,TGTGCCTGGAGTGTACTGGCAGGGTATGGCTACACCTTC,-,-,TRBV30,TRBJ1-2
CASSLITGAIDTQYF,TGTGCCAGCAGCTTAATAACGGGAGCTATAGATACGCAGTATTTT,-,-,TRBV7-8,TRBJ2-3
CASSLLLANTEAFF,TGCGCCAGCAGCTTGTTGTTGGCGAACACTGAAGCTTTCTTT,once,-,TRBV5-1,TRBJ1-1
CASSTGGRETQYF,TGTGCCAGTAGCACAGGGGGTAGGGAGACCCAGTACTTC,few,TRBD1,TRBV19,TRBJ2-5